The clone carrying this T cell receptor (beta chain) was found once. The data originate from a study of blood T cell repertoires in COVID-19. Per germline, CDR1 LGHNA and CDR2 YNFKEQ. The V and J ends lost 1 base and 2 bases respectively, with 15 bases between them. This CDR3 is 17 amino acids long. Assay: immunoSEQ multiplex PCR; the TCRdb copy retains only in-frame clones and omits some. The sample holds roughly 43,000 clones, 70% to 90% seen once. Specimen: peripheral blood. This sequence originates from a woman in her 70s in a cohort sampled during active COVID-19. V is TRBV4-2 and J is TRBJ2-1; D unresolved. The CDR3 DNA follows: TGTGCCAGCAGCCAAGCCGCTACGGGTGATGCCTACAATGAGCAGTTCTTC. Protein product: CASSQAATGDAYNEQFF.